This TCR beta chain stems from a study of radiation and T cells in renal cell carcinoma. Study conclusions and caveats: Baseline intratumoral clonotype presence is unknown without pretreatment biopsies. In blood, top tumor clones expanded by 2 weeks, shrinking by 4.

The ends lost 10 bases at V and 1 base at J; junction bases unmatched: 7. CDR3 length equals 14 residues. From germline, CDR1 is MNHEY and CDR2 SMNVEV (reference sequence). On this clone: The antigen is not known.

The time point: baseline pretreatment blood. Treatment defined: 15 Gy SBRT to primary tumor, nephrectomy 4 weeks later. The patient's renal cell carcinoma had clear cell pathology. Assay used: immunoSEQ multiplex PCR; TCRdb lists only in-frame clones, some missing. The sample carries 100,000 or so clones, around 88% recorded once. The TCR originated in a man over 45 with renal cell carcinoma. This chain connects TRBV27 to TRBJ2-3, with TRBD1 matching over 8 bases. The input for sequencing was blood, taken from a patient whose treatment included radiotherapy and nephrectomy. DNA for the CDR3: TGTGCCACCAAAGACAGGGGAGGCACAGATACGCAGTATTTT. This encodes CATKDRGGTDTQYF.